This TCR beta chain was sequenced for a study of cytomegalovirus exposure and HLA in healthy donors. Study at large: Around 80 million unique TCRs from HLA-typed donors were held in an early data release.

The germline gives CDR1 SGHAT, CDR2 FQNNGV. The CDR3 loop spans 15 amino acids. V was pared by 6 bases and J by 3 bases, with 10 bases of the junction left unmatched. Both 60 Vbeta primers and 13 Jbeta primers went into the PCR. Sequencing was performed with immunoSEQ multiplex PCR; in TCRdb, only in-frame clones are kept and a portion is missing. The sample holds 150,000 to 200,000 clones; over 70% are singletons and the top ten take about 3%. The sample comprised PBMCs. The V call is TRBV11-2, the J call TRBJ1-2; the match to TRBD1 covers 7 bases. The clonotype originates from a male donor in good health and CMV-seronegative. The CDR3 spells CASRPFRGRDYGYTF. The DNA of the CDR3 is TGTGCCAGCAGACCCTTTAGGGGGCGAGACTATGGCTACACCTTC. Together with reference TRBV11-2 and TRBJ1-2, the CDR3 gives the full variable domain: EAGVAQSPRYKIIEKRQSVAFWCNPISGHATLYWYQQILGQGPKLLIQFQNNGVVDDSQLPKDRFSAERLKGVDSTLKIQPAKLEDSAVYLCASRPFRGRDYGYTFGSGTRLTVV.